This T cell receptor beta chain comes out of a study of CD8+ T cells in alopecia areata. Study conclusions and caveats: Only a single nonresponder existed, so baseline CD8+ expansion links stay unclear.

This CDR3 spans 13 amino acids. The trim removed 5 bases at V and 9 bases at J, leaving 13 bases unmatched. From germline, CDR1 is GTSNPN and CDR2 SVGIG (reference sequence). Investigators isolated RNA and reverse transcribed it into cDNA to act as the sequencing template. Sequencing used immunoSEQ multiplex PCR; TCRdb keeps in-frame clones, though not all of them. The sample lists about 180,000 clones; approximately 51% were seen once. The sample's treatment: oral pan-JAK inhibitor, 5-10 mg twice daily. Lesional scalp punch biopsies and peripheral blood came from alopecia areata patients. As concerns this clone: Its antigen is as yet unknown.

The chain has TRBV30 and TRBJ2-7; 7 bases are shared with TRBD1. This clonotype was sampled from a human donor with alopecia areata. The starting material was CD8+ T cells sorted from blood, obtained around week 53, from a patient treated with tofacitinib. CDR3 region: CAWATGAGFAQYF. As DNA, the CDR3 is TGTGCCTGGGCCACAGGGGCAGGGTTCGCGCAGTACTTC.